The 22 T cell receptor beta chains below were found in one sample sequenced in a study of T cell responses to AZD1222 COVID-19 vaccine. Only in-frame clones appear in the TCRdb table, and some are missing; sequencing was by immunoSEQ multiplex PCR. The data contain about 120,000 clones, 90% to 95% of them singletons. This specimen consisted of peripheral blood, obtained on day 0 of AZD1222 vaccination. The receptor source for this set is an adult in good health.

The CDR3 region has the DNA TGTGCCAGCAGCTTGGGGCAGGGTTCCACCGGGGAGCTGTTTTTT. It encodes CASSLGQGSTGELFF. The V call is TRBV5-6, the J call TRBJ2-2; D might be TRBD1 (5 bases). This CDR3 spans 15 amino acids. CDR1 and CDR2 (germline): SGHDT, YYEEEE. Trimming took off 0 bases at V and 4 bases at J, with 10 bases between the two ends.

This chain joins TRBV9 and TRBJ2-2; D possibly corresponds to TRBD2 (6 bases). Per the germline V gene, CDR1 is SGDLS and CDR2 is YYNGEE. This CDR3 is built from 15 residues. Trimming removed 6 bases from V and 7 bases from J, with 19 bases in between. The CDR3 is CASNALAHRVGELFF. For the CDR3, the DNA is TGTGCCAGCAACGCGCTAGCGCATCGGGTCGGGGAGCTGTTTTTT.

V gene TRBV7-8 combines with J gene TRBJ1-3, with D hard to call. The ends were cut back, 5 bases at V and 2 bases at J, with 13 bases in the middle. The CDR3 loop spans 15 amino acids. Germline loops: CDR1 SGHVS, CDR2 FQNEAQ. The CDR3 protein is CASSPTDPPGNTIYF. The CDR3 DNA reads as TGTGCCAGCAGCCCCACAGACCCACCTGGAAACACCATATATTTT. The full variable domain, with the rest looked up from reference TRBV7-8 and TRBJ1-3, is GAGVSQSPRYKVAKRGQDVALRCDPISGHVSLFWYQQALGQGPEFLTYFQNEAQLDKSGLPSDRFFAERPEGSVSTLKIQRTQQEDSAVYLCASSPTDPPGNTIYFGEGSWLTVV.

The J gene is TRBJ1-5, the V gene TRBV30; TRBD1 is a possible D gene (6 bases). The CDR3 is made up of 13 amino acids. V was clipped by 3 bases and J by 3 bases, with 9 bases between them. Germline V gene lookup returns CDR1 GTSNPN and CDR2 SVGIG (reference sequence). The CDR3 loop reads CAWRDSNNQPQHF. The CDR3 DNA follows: TGTGCCTGGAGGGACAGCAACAATCAGCCCCAGCATTTT. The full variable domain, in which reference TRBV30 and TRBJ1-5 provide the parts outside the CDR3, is SQTIHQWPATLVQPVGSPLSLECTVEGTSNPNLYWYRQAAGRGLQLLFYSVGIGQISSEVPQNLSASRPQDRQFILSSKKLLLSDSGFYLCAWRDSNNQPQHFGDGTRLSIL.

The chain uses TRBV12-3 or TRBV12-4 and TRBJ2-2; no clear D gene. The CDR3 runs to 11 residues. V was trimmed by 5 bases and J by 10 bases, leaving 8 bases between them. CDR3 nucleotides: TGTGCCAGCAGTCCCAAAACGGAGCTGTTTTTT. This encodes CASSPKTELFF.

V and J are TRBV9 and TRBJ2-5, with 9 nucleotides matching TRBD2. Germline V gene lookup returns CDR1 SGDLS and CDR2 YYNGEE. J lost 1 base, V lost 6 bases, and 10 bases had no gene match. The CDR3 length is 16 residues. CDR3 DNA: TGTGCCAGCACTATAACAGGGACTAGCCCCCAAGAGACCCAGTACTTC. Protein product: CASTITGTSPQETQYF.

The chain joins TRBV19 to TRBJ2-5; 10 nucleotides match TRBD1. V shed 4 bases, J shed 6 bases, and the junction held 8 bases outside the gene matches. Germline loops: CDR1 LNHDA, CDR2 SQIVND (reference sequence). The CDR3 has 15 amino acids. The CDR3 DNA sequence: TGTGCCAGTAGTAGTCGGGACAGGGGCGGGAAGACCCAGTACTTC. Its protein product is CASSSRDRGGKTQYF.

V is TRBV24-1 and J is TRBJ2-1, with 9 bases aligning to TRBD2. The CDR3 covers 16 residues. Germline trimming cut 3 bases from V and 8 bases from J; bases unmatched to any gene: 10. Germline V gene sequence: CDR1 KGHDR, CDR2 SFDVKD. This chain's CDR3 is CATSDLKRGAPDEQFF. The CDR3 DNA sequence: TGTGCCACCAGTGATCTGAAGCGGGGGGCCCCGGATGAGCAGTTCTTC.

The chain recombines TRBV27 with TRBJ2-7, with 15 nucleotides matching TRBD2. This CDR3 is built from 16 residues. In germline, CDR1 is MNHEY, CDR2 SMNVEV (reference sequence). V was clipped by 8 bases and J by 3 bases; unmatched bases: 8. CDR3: CASAEGTSGRNYEQYF. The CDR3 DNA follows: TGTGCCAGCGCGGAAGGGACTAGCGGGAGGAACTACGAGCAGTACTTC.

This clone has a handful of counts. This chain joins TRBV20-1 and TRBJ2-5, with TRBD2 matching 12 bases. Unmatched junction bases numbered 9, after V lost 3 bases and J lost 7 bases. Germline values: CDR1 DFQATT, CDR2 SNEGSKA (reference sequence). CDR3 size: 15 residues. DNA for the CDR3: TGCAGTGCTAGTGGGGGACTAGCGGGCGCCTCGACCCAGTACTTC. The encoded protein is CSASGGLAGASTQYF.

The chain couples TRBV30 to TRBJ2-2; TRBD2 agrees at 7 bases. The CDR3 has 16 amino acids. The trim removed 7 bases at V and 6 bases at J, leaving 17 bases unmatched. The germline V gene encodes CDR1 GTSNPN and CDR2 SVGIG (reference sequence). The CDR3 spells CASDPEGRAFSGELFF. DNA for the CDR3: TGTGCCTCCGACCCTGAGGGGAGGGCCTTCTCCGGGGAGCTGTTTTTT.

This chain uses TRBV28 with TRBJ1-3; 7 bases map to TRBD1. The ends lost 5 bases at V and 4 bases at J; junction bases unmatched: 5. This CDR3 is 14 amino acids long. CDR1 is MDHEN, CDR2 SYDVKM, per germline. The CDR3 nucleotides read TGTGCCAGCAGTGTACAGGGGCCCGGAAACACCATATATTTT. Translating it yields CASSVQGPGNTIYF. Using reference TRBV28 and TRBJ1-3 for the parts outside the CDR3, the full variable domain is DVKVTQSSRYLVKRTGEKVFLECVQDMDHENMFWYRQDPGLGLRLIYFSYDVKMKEKGDIPEGYSVSREKKERFSLILESASTNQTSMYLCASSVQGPGNTIYFGEGSWLTVV.

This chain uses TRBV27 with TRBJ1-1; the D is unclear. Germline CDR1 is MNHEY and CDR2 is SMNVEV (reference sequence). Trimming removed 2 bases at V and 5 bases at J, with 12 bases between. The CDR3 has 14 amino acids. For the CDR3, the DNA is TGTGCCAGCAGTTTAATGGGTGAACGGACTGAAGCTTTCTTT. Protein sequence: CASSLMGERTEAFF.

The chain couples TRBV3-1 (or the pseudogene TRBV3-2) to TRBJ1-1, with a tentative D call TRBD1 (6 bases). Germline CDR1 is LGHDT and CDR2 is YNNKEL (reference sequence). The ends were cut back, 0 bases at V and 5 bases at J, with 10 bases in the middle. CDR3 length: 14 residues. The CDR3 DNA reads TGTGCCAGCAGCCAAGACCGAAGGGGGACTGAAGCTTTCTTT. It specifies CASSQDRRGTEAFF.

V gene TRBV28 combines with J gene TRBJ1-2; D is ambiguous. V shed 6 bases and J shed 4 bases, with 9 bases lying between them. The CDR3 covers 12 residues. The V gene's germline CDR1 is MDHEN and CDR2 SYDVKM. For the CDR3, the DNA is TGTGCCAGCAGCCCGTTCCCCTATGGCTACACCTTC. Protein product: CASSPFPYGYTF.

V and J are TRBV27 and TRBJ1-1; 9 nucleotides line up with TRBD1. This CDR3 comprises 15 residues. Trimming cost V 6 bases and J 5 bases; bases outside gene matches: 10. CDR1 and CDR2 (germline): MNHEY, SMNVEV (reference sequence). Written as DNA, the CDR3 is TGTGCCAGCAGACTTGTGACAGGGGGTGGGACTGAAGCTTTCTTT. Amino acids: CASRLVTGGGTEAFF.

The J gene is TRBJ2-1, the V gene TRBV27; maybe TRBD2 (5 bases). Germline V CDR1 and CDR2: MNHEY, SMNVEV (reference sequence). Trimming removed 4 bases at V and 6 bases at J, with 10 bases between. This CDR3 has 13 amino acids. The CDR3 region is CASSWAGINEQFF. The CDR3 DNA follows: TGTGCCAGCAGTTGGGCGGGTATCAATGAGCAGTTCTTC.

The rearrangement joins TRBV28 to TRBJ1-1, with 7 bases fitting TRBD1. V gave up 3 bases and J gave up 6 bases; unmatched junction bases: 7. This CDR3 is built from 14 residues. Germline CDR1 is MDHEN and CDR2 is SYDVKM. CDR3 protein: CASSFDRARPEAFF. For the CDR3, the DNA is TGTGCCAGCAGTTTCGACAGGGCGCGACCTGAAGCTTTCTTT.

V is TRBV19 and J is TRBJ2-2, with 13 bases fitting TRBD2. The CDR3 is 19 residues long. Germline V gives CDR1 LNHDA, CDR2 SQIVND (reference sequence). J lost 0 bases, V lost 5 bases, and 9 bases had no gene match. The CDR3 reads CASSDRSGTSGANTGELFF. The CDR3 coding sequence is TGTGCCAGTAGTGACCGCTCCGGGACTAGCGGGGCGAACACCGGGGAGCTGTTTTTT.

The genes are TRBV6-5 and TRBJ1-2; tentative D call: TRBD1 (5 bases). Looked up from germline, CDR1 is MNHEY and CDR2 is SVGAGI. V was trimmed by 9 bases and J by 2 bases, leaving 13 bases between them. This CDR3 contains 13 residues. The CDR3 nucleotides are TGTGCCAGTCAAAGGAGGGGAAACTATGGCTACACCTTC. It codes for CASQRRGNYGYTF.

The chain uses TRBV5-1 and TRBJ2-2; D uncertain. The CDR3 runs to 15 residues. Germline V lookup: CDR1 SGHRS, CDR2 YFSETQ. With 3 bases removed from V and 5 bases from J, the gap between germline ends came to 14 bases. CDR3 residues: CASSYQVFSTGELFF. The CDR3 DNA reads TGCGCCAGCAGCTACCAGGTATTTTCGACCGGGGAGCTGTTTTTT. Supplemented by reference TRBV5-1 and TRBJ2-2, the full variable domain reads KAGVTQTPRYLIKTRGQQVTLSCSPISGHRSVSWYQQTPGQGLQFLFEYFSETQRNKGNFPGRFSGRQFSNSRSEMNVSTLELGDSALYLCASSYQVFSTGELFFGEGSRLTVL.

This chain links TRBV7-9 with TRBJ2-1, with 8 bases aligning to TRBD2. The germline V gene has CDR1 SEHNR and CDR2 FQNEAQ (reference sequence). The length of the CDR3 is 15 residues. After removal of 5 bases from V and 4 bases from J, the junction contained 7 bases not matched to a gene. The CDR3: CASSTEREFYNEQFF. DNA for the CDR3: TGTGCCAGCAGCACCGAGCGGGAGTTTTACAATGAGCAGTTCTTC.